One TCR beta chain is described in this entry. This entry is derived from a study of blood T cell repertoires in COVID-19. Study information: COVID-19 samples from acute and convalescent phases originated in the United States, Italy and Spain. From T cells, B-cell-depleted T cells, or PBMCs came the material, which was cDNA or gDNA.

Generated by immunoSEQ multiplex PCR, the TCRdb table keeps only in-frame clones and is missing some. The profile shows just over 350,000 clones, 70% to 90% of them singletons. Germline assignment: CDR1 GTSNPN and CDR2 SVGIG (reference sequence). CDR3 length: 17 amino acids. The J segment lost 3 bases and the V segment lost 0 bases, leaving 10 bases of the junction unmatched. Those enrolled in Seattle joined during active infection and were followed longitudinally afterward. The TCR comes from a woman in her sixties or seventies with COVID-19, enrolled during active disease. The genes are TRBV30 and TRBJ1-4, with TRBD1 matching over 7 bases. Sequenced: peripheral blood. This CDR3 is CAWSVQVAGQPNEKLFF. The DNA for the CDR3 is TGTGCCTGGAGTGTACAAGTGGCGGGACAGCCTAATGAAAAACTGTTTTTT.